One sample yielded the 13 T cell receptor beta chains listed below, sequenced in a study of blood T cell repertoires in COVID-19. Clones were sequenced by immunoSEQ multiplex PCR, and TCRdb holds only the in-frame ones, with some missing. The sample shows around 500,000 clones, approximately 85% of them seen only once. Input material: peripheral blood. The receptors come from a human donor in a cohort sampled during active COVID-19.

The J gene is TRBJ1-4, the V gene TRBV28; D is uncertain. Trimming left V 4 bases short and J 5 bases short, with 17 bases between. The CDR3 has 16 amino acids. The V gene's germline CDR1 is MDHEN and CDR2 SYDVKM. The CDR3 DNA reads TGTGCCAGCAGTTCATCTGAGGACGGGAAAAATGAAAAACTGTTTTTT. Its protein is CASSSSEDGKNEKLFF.

The V gene is TRBV7-8, the J gene TRBJ1-2; no clear D. This CDR3 region has 11 residues. V lost 6 bases and J 8 bases, leaving 10 bases between the germline ends. Germline V gene sequence: CDR1 SGHVS, CDR2 FQNEAQ. Written as DNA, the CDR3 is TGTGCCAGCAGTTTCTCGGGGGGCTACACCTTC. Residues: CASSFSGGYTF.

The chain links TRBV30 to TRBJ1-1; D is uncertain. Germline CDR1 and CDR2: GTSNPN and SVGIG (reference sequence). The germline V and J ends were trimmed by 2 bases and 7 bases, with 8 bases remaining between them. The CDR3 loop spans 11 amino acids. The CDR3 DNA reads as TGTGCCTGGAGTCCGGGATTTGAAGCTTTCTTT. It yields the protein CAWSPGFEAFF. The entire variable domain, with the rest obtained from reference TRBV30 and TRBJ1-1, is as follows: SQTIHQWPATLVQPVGSPLSLECTVEGTSNPNLYWYRQAAGRGLQLLFYSVGIGQISSEVPQNLSASRPQDRQFILSSKKLLLSDSGFYLCAWSPGFEAFFGQGTRLTVV.

This chain joins TRBV6-5 and TRBJ2-7, with D possibly matching TRBD1 (6 bases). Trimming cost V 5 bases and J 3 bases, with 14 bases left between them. The germline CDR1 and CDR2 sequences are MNHEY and SVGAGI. The CDR3 spans 14 residues. CDR3 in DNA: TGTGCCAGCAGTACAGGGCTCGCTTACTACGAGCAGTACTTC. Translation gives CASSTGLAYYEQYF.

The chain combines TRBV4-2 with TRBJ2-3; D gene ambiguous. With 0 bases removed from V and 6 bases from J, the gap between germline ends came to 10 bases. CDR1 LGHNA and CDR2 YNFKEQ come from the germline V gene. CDR3 length equals 14 residues. The CDR3, as DNA: TGTGCCAGCAGCCAAGAGTCTTTGAGGGATACGCAGTATTTT. It specifies CASSQESLRDTQYF.

As concerns this clone: The DNA is omitted, as the CDR3 cannot be located on it reliably, and the CDR3 follows TCRdb's listing. V gene TRBV27 combines with J gene TRBJ1-1; the table's D call, TRBD1, has no DNA check behind it. Inclusive of both ends, the CDR3 amounts to 15 amino acids. The germline gives CDR1 MNHEY, CDR2 SMNVEV (reference sequence). Here the CDR3 reads CASSSSDRMNTEAFF.

The rearrangement joins TRBV18 to TRBJ1-1, with unresolved D. The CDR3 loop spans 16 amino acids. Germline CDR1 is KGHSH and CDR2 is LQKENI. V shed 3 bases and J shed 1 base, with 15 bases lying between them. The CDR3 DNA is TGTGCCAGCTCACCTTCTATCATGGGAGGGAACACTGAAGCTTTCTTT. Encoded protein: CASSPSIMGGNTEAFF.

This chain uses TRBV12-5 with TRBJ1-5; tentative D call: TRBD1 (5 bases). The CDR3 contains 19 residues. V was cut by 8 bases and J by 3 bases, with 29 bases left in between. Germline values: CDR1 LGHNT, CDR2 FRNRAP. The CDR3 spells CASTGPGSAGGLINQPQHF. CDR3 coding DNA: TGTGCTAGTACTGGTCCCGGGAGTGCGGGGGGACTCATCAATCAGCCCCAGCATTTT.

This chain connects TRBV12-3 or TRBV12-4 to TRBJ1-2; D remains ambiguous. The CDR3 spans 11 residues. Deletions cut 6 bases from V and 9 bases from J, with 11 bases between. The CDR3 is CASRARGRYTF. CDR3 in DNA: TGTGCCAGCAGGGCACGGGGTCGCTACACCTTC.

This chain connects TRBV10-2 to TRBJ2-7; 10 bases are a match to TRBD1. Germline V gene data show CDR1 as WSHSY and CDR2 as SAAADI. With 10 bases clipped from V and 7 bases from J, the junction kept 13 bases outside the gene matches. The length of the CDR3 is 14 residues. The CDR3 protein is CATTGTGVFGEQYF. The DNA for the CDR3 is TGCGCCACCACTGGGACAGGGGTTTTTGGGGAGCAGTACTTC.

The rearrangement uses TRBV30 and TRBJ2-2; 8 bases line up with TRBD1. Trimming took 4 bases from V and 5 from J; bases not matched to a gene: 18. The length of the CDR3 is 18 residues. Per germline, CDR1 GTSNPN and CDR2 SVGIG (reference sequence). CDR3 sequence (DNA): TGTGCCTGGAACTCATTTTTGGGGCAGGGGGCGAGAACCGGGGAGCTGTTTTTT. This encodes CAWNSFLGQGARTGELFF.

V usage is TRBV6-5 and J usage is TRBJ2-3, with 8 bases matching TRBD2. The V gene end was trimmed by 0 bases and the J gene end by 1 base; junction bases not matched to a gene: 3. The CDR3 spans 16 residues. From germline, CDR1 is MNHEY and CDR2 SVGAGI. CDR3 nucleotides: TGTGCCAGCAGTTACTCCCGGCGGGAGGGCACAGATACGCAGTATTTT. Protein sequence: CASSYSRREGTDTQYF.

V and J are TRBV6-4 and TRBJ2-2, with 8 bases fitting TRBD1. V was pared by 6 bases and J by 6 bases, with 6 bases of the junction left unmatched. Germline V gene data show CDR1 as MRHNA and CDR2 as SNTAGT. This CDR3 comprises 14 residues. The DNA for the CDR3 is TGTGCCAGCAGCCCGACAGGGGTCCCCGGGGAGCTGTTTTTT. Protein product: CASSPTGVPGELFF.